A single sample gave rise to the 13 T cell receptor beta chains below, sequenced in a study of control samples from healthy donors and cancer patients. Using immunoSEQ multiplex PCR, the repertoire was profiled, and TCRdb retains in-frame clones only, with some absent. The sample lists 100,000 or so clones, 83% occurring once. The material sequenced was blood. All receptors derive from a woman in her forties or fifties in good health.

CDR3 bases: TGTGCCAGCAGCTTAGACCCGGAGGGGGAGCTGTTTTTT. It specifies CASSLDPEGELFF. This sequence joins TRBV7-8 and TRBJ2-2; D unresolved. CDR3 length equals 13 residues. Between the trimmed V and J ends, which lost 1 base and 8 bases, there was a span of 8 bases. The germline CDR1 and CDR2 sequences are SGHVS and FQNEAQ.

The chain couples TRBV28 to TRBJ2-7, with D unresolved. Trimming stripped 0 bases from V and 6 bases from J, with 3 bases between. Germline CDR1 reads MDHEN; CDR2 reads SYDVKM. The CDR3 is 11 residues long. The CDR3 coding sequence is TGTGCCAGCAGTTTATGGGGCGAGCAGTACTTC. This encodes CASSLWGEQYF. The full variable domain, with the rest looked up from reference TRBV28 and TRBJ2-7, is DVKVTQSSRYLVKRTGEKVFLECVQDMDHENMFWYRQDPGLGLRLIYFSYDVKMKEKGDIPEGYSVSREKKERFSLILESASTNQTSMYLCASSLWGEQYFGPGTRLTVT.

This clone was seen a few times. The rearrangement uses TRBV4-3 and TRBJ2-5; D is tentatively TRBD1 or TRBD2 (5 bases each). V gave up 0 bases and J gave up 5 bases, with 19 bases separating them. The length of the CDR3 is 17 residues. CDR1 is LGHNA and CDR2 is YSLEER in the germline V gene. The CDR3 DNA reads TGCGCCAGCAGCCAAGAAGGGACCCCGCTTCGCCATGAGACCCAGTACTTC. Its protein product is CASSQEGTPLRHETQYF.

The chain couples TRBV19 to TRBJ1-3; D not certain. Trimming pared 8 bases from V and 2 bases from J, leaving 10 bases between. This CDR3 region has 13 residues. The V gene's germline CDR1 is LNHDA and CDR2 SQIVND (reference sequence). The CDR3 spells CASGLAAGNTIYF. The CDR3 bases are TGTGCCAGTGGCTTGGCCGCTGGAAACACCATATATTTT.

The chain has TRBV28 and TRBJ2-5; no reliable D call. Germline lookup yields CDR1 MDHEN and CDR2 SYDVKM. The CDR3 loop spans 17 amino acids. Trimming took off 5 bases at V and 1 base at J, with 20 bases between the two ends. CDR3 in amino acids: CASSLPLGRRSQETQYF. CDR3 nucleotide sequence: TGTGCCAGCAGTCTACCCCTCGGGCGAAGGAGCCAAGAGACCCAGTACTTC. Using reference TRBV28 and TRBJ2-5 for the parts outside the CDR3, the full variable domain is DVKVTQSSRYLVKRTGEKVFLECVQDMDHENMFWYRQDPGLGLRLIYFSYDVKMKEKGDIPEGYSVSREKKERFSLILESASTNQTSMYLCASSLPLGRRSQETQYFGPGTRLLVL.

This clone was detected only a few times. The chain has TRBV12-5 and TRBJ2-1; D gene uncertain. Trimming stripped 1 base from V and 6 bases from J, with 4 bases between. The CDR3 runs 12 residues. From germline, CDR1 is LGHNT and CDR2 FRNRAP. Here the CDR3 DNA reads TGTGCTAGTGGTTTGGACAGCAATGAGCAGTTCTTC. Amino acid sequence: CASGLDSNEQFF.

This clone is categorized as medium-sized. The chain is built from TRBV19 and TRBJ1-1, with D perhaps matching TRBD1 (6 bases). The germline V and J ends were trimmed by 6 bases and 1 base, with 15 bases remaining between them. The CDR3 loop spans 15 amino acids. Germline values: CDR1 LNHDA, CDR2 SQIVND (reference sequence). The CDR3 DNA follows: TGTGCCAGTAGACAAGGGGGGATGTCGAACACTGAAGCTTTCTTT. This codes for CASRQGGMSNTEAFF.

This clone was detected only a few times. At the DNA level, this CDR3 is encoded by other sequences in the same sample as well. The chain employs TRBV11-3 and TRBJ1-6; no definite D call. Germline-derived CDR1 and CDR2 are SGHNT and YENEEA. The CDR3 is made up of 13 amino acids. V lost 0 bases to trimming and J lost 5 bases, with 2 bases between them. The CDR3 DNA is TGTGCCAGCAGCTTAGAGGATAATTCACCCCTCCACTTT. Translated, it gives CASSLEDNSPLHF.

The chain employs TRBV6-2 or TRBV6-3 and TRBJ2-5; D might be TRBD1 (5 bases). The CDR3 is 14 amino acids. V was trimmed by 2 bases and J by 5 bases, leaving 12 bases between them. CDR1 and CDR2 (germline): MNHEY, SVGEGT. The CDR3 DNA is TGTGCCAGCAGTTACGGGCAGGGCGCGGAGACCCAGTACTTC. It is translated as CASSYGQGAETQYF.

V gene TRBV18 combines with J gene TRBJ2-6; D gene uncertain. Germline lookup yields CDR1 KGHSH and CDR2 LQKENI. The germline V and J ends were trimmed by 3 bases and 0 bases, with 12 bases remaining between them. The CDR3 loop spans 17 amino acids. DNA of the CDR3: TGTGCCAGCTCACCCGGGTTCCACAGCTCTGGGGCCAACGTCCTGACTTTC. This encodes CASSPGFHSSGANVLTF.

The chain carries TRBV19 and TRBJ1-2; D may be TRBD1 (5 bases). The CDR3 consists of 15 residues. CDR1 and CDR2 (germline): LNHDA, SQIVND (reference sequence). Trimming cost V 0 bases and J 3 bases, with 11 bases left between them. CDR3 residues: CASSIDGGSDYGYTF. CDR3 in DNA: TGTGCCAGTAGTATAGATGGGGGTTCAGACTATGGCTACACCTTC.

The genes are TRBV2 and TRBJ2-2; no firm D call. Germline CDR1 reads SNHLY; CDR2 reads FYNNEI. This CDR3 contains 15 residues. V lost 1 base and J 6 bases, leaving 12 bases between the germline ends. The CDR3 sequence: CASSEDGVAPGELFF. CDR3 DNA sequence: TGTGCCAGCAGTGAAGATGGGGTGGCCCCCGGGGAGCTGTTTTTT.

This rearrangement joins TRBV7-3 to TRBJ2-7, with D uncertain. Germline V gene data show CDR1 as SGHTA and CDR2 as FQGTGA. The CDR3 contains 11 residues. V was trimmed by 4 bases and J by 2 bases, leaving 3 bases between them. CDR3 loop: CASSSPYEQYF. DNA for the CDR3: TGTGCCAGCAGCTCCCCCTACGAGCAGTACTTC.